One sample yielded the 16 T cell receptor beta chains listed below, sequenced in a study of blood T cell repertoires in COVID-19. Libraries were prepared by immunoSEQ multiplex PCR; TCRdb keeps only in-frame clonotypes and omits some of them. In the table there are about 260,000 clones, about 87% of which are singletons. Material for sequencing was peripheral blood. The receptors originated from a middle-aged woman who had recovered from COVID-19.

The CDR3 sequence is CASSIEGTQGALRGYTF. CDR3 bases: TGTGCCAGTAGTATAGAGGGCACTCAGGGGGCGCTTAGGGGCTACACCTTC. This sequence joins TRBV19 and TRBJ1-2, with TRBD1 matching 8 bases. The CDR3 is 17 amino acids. J lost 8 bases, V lost 0 bases, and 14 bases had no gene match. From germline, CDR1 is LNHDA and CDR2 SQIVND (reference sequence).

This chain's CDR3 is CASSPATGSKEKLFF. The CDR3 DNA reads TGTGCCAGCTCACCAGCGACAGGGTCGAAGGAAAAACTGTTTTTT. This chain joins TRBV18 and TRBJ1-4; 7 nucleotides line up with TRBD1. This CDR3 spans 15 amino acids. Germline values: CDR1 KGHSH, CDR2 LQKENI. J lost 8 bases, V lost 2 bases, and 8 bases had no gene match. Together with reference TRBV18 and TRBJ1-4, the CDR3 gives the full variable domain: NAGVMQNPRHLVRRRGQEARLRCSPMKGHSHVYWYRQLPEEGLKFMVYLQKENIIDESGMPKERFSAEFPKEGPSILRIQQVVRGDSAAYFCASSPATGSKEKLFFGSGTQLSVL.

V gene TRBV15 combines with J gene TRBJ2-5; D unresolved. V shed 0 bases and J shed 7 bases, with 6 bases lying between them. Germline CDR1 is LNHNV and CDR2 is YYDKDF (reference sequence). CDR3 length equals 12 residues. The CDR3 here is CATSRDTPTQYF. Written as DNA, the CDR3 is TGTGCCACCAGCAGAGACACTCCGACCCAGTACTTC.

The rearrangement uses TRBV27 and TRBJ1-2, with D possibly being TRBD1 (5 bases). The CDR3 loop spans 13 amino acids. Germline CDR1 reads MNHEY; CDR2 reads SMNVEV (reference sequence). The germline V and J ends were trimmed by 2 bases and 5 bases, with 9 bases remaining between them. As DNA, the CDR3 is TGTGCCAGCAGTTTACGCGGGACTTATGGCTACACCTTC. Protein product: CASSLRGTYGYTF.

This clone has only one observation. This rearrangement joins TRBV28 to TRBJ1-2; D possibly corresponds to TRBD1 (6 bases). Trimming cost V 2 bases and J 6 bases, with 19 bases left between them. This CDR3 is 16 amino acids long. The germline V gene encodes CDR1 MDHEN and CDR2 SYDVKM. CDR3 coding DNA: TGTGCCAGCAGTTTAGGGGGCAGGGGACACAGCGATGGCTACACCTTC. Translation gives CASSLGGRGHSDGYTF.

This clone came up once. This chain joins TRBV13 and TRBJ1-3, with a tentative D call TRBD1 (6 bases). Germline V gene data show CDR1 as PRHDT and CDR2 as FYEKMQ (reference sequence). V was clipped by 3 bases and J by 3 bases, with 9 bases between them. The CDR3 is 14 residues long. CDR3 loop: CASSFQGIGNTIYF. DNA for the CDR3: TGTGCCAGCAGCTTTCAGGGGATTGGAAACACCATATATTTT.

V is TRBV7-2 and J is TRBJ2-6; the match to TRBD1 covers 7 bases. Germline trimming cut 6 bases from V and 0 bases from J; bases unmatched to any gene: 5. Germline V gene lookup returns CDR1 SGHTA and CDR2 FQGNSA. CDR3 size: 16 residues. The CDR3 protein is CASRTGLSSGANVLTF. CDR3 in DNA: TGTGCCAGCAGGACAGGGCTTAGCTCTGGGGCCAACGTCCTGACTTTC.

This clone was observed a few times. This chain connects TRBV6-2 or TRBV6-3 to TRBJ2-2, with 9 bases that match TRBD2. The junction had 4 bases not matched to a gene; V was cut back by 2 bases and J by 0 bases. Germline V gene data show CDR1 as MNHEY and CDR2 as SVGEGT. The CDR3 is 17 residues long. The CDR3, as DNA: TGTGCCAGCAGTTACCGGCGGGGGGGCCCGAACACCGGGGAGCTGTTTTTT. Translation gives CASSYRRGGPNTGELFF.

V and J are TRBV9 and TRBJ1-6, with D tentatively TRBD1 (6 bases). The CDR3 consists of 15 residues. Germline assignment: CDR1 SGDLS and CDR2 YYNGEE. The V and J ends lost 4 bases and 7 bases respectively, with 15 bases between them. CDR3 DNA: TGTGCCAGCAGCAACACCCAGGGGTGGAATTCACCCCTCCACTTT. Translating it yields CASSNTQGWNSPLHF.

The chain joins TRBV5-4 to TRBJ2-2; 8 nucleotides align to TRBD1. V trimming: 0 bases; J trimming: 6 bases; junction bases outside the gene matches: 7. The germline gives CDR1 SGHNT, CDR2 YYREEE (reference sequence). The CDR3 contains 16 residues. The CDR3 loop is CASSLGGAGGPGELFF. The CDR3 DNA is TGTGCCAGCAGCTTGGGGGGGGCAGGGGGCCCCGGGGAGCTGTTTTTT.

This clone was seen more than once but under ten times. V is TRBV5-4 and J is TRBJ2-7; 9 bases are shared with TRBD1. CDR3 length: 14 amino acids. J was trimmed by 5 bases and V by 4 bases; bases with no gene match: 7. CDR1 SGHNT and CDR2 YYREEE come from the germline V gene (reference sequence). In nucleotides, the CDR3 is TGTGCCAGCAGCACCGGGACAGGGCACCACGAGCAGTACTTC. The encoded protein is CASSTGTGHHEQYF.

V gene TRBV27 combines with J gene TRBJ1-1; 7 bases line up with TRBD1. There are 13 residues in the CDR3. Per germline, CDR1 MNHEY and CDR2 SMNVEV (reference sequence). Unmatched junction bases numbered 7, after V lost 1 base and J lost 11 bases. The CDR3 protein is CASSLLRGREAFF. Written as DNA, the CDR3 is TGTGCCAGCAGTTTATTGAGGGGGCGCGAGGCTTTCTTT.

CDR3 residues: CASSEIGHYYGYTF. For the CDR3, the DNA is TGCGCCAGCAGTGAGATCGGACACTACTATGGCTACACCTTC. The V call is TRBV10-2, the J call TRBJ1-2; D possibly corresponds to TRBD1 (5 bases). Germline V gene lookup returns CDR1 WSHSY and CDR2 SAAADI. Trimming left V 2 bases short and J 3 bases short, with 10 bases between. CDR3 length: 14 residues.

This chain joins TRBV5-1 and TRBJ1-1; perhaps TRBD1 as D (6 bases). V lost 1 base and J 8 bases, leaving 18 bases between the germline ends. The CDR3 contains 15 residues. Germline V gives CDR1 SGHRS, CDR2 YFSETQ. The CDR3 protein is CASSLTLRNQGEAFF. The DNA for the CDR3 is TGCGCCAGCAGCTTGACTCTGCGAAATCAGGGGGAAGCTTTCTTT.

The rearrangement joins TRBV5-8 to TRBJ1-2; 7 nucleotides agree with TRBD1. CDR1 is SGHTS and CDR2 is YDEGEE in the germline V gene. There are 16 residues in the CDR3. Trimming cost V 5 bases and J 5 bases; bases outside gene matches: 15. As DNA, the CDR3 is TGTGCCAGCAGTTTGAATTCCGGGACAGAATCATATGGCTACACCTTC. Protein product: CASSLNSGTESYGYTF. The complete variable domain, with remaining parts taken from reference TRBV5-8 and TRBJ1-2, reads EAGVTQSPTHLIKTRGQQATLRCSPISGHTSVYWYQQALGLGLQFLLWYDEGEERNRGNFPPRFSGRQFPNYSSELNVNALELEDSALYLCASSLNSGTESYGYTFGSGTRLTVV.

V and J are TRBV7-9 and TRBJ1-2; 7 nucleotides match TRBD1. Trimming took 5 bases from V and 4 from J; bases not matched to a gene: 10. CDR3 size: 15 residues. Germline V gene sequence: CDR1 SEHNR, CDR2 FQNEAQ (reference sequence). Written as DNA, the CDR3 is TGTGCCAGCAGCAAACAGGGGAATTATGGCTATGGCTACACCTTC. Its translation is CASSKQGNYGYGYTF.